These T cell receptor beta chains were read from a single sample in a study of blood T cell repertoires in COVID-19. Sequenced by immunoSEQ multiplex PCR; TCRdb stores in-frame clones only, minus some. The sample includes 200,000 to 300,000 clones, 86% seen only once; the top ten take less than 4%. Sequenced sample: PBMCs or T cells enriched from blood (not recorded which). These receptors all come from a woman aged 35 to 49 with acute COVID-19. The conserved cysteine and the conserved F or W are not part of the CDR3 here. A row's size may be missing; if present it is once, few, many or a size class.

V	size	J	CDR3
TRBV5-5	NA	TRBJ1-5	ASSFLGQTNQPQH
TRBV7-9	NA	TRBJ2-2	ASSFKDRGILELF
TRBV2	NA	TRBJ2-1	ASTRRGGNEQF
TRBV6-5	NA	TRBJ2-7	ATRDTHYEQY
TRBV9	NA	TRBJ1-2	ASSEGQGSGYT
TRBV7-3	NA	TRBJ1-6	ASSLNPLTGQDSPLH
TRBV7-9	few	TRBJ2-7	ASSLAGGNYEQY
TRBV2	NA	TRBJ2-3	ASGGDRGTDTQY
TRBV27	NA	TRBJ2-7	ASSPGQISYEQY
TRBV7-6	few	TRBJ1-1	ASSLAPTYRGNTEAF
TRBV29-1	NA	TRBJ2-1	SGEGLAGNNEQF
TRBV28	NA	TRBJ2-7	ASSPQGDRNSYEQY
TRBV27	NA	TRBJ1-4	ASSNRGLTNEKLF
TRBV11-2	NA	TRBJ2-7	ASSSFRDRRTTYEQY
TRBV5-1	NA	TRBJ2-2	ASSFSGQTNTGELF
TRBV24-1	NA	TRBJ1-3	ATSDPGTDPSGNTIY
TRBV19	NA	TRBJ1-1	ASSRGLDTEAF
TRBV11-2	NA	TRBJ2-1	ASSLGSGTHNEQF
TRBV6-1	NA	TRBJ1-1	ASSEAAPGEAF
TRBV5-1	once	TRBJ2-1	ASSLVAGGRDEQF
TRBV7-9	NA	TRBJ2-3	ASSKRLAGITDTQY
TRBV25-1	NA	TRBJ2-7	ASSADYEQY
TRBV19	few	TRBJ2-7	ASSLRLSGEQY
TRBV7-2	NA	TRBJ2-5	ASSFSSGPTGTQY
TRBV11-3	NA	TRBJ1-1	ASSLGPSGVEAF
TRBV5-4	few	TRBJ2-7	ASSLGQGRYEQY